This T cell receptor (beta chain) was captured by sequencing in a study of blood T cell repertoires in COVID-19. Produced via immunoSEQ multiplex PCR; TCRdb's table is partial and in-frame only. Among under 95,000 clones listed, approximately 85% were seen once. The length of the CDR3 is 14 residues. Trimming removed 4 bases from V and 4 bases from J, with 15 bases in between. CDR1 SGHRS and CDR2 YFSETQ come from the germline V gene. The chain combines TRBV5-1 with TRBJ2-7; possibly TRBD2 for D (6 bases). The sequence derives from a human donor in a cohort sampled during active COVID-19. The specimen sequenced was peripheral blood. In DNA, the CDR3 is TGCGCCAGCAGCCCGGAGGCGGGGAGATACGAGCAGTACTTC. Protein: CASSPEAGRYEQYF.